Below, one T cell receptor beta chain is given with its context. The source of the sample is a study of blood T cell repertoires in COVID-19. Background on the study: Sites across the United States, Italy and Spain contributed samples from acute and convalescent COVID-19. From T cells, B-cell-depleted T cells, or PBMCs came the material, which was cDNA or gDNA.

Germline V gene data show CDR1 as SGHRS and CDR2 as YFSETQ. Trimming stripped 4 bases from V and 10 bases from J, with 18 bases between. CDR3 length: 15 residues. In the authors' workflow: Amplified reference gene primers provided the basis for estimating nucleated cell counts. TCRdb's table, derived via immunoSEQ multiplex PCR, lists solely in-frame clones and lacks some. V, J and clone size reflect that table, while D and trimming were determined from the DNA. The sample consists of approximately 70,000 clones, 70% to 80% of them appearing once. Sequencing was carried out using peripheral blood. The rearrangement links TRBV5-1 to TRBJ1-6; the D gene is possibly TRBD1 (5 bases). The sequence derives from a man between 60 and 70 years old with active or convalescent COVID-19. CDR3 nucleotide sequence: TGCGCCAGCAGCCTGGATCGGGGGACTGGGTCACCCCTCCACTTT. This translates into CASSLDRGTGSPLHF.